This TCR beta chain was captured by sequencing in a study of T-cell memory formation after mild COVID-19. Study context: TCR clusters were mostly confined to one donor each. General observations from the study: Contracting CD8+ clones were enriched in EMRA, CD4+ mainly in CM and EM.

Germline CDR1 DFQATT, CDR2 SNEGSKA (reference sequence). The length of the CDR3 is 15 residues. The V gene end was trimmed by 6 bases and the J gene end by 5 bases; junction bases not matched to a gene: 15. Via MiXCR, TCRdb re-called the 5' RACE reads, giving one row per CDR3 protein. The sample yields 130,000 to 150,000 distinct CDR3 sequences, approximately 6% seen once. Concerning this clonotype: Antigen unknown.

This TCR came from an adult woman who had mild COVID-19 (a few samples of this study predate the infection). Cell type and time point are not known. The V call is TRBV20-1, the J call TRBJ1-1; TRBD1 agrees at 7 bases. Sequenced input: PBMCs or a T cell subset sorted from them (not recorded which). CDR3 residues: CSAVKGGIRGTEAFF. Here the CDR3 DNA reads TGCAGTGCGGTCAAAGGGGGAATCAGGGGGACTGAAGCTTTCTTT.